This is a list of T cell receptor beta chains from one sample in a study of early stage breast cancer tumors. Clones were read by immunoSEQ multiplex PCR, and TCRdb kept only the in-frame ones, dropping some. This table has roughly 58,000 clones, 80% to 95% appearing once. The sample consisted of blood. These receptors were taken from a person between 65 and 80 years old with breast cancer. CDR3s include the opening cysteine and the closing phenylalanine or tryptophan. D genes are given only for firm matches. Size is stated for part of the rows, as once, few or many counts, or as a class when the clone is expanded.

J gene | V gene | D gene | clone size | CDR3 protein | CDR3 DNA
TRBJ2-5 | TRBV6-5 | TRBD2 | few | CATGLAGQETQYF | TGTGCCACGGGACTAGCGGGGCAAGAGACCCAGTACTTC
TRBJ1-3 | TRBV10-3 | . | . | CAISSQGSGNTIYF | TGTGCCATCAGTTCACAGGGCTCTGGAAACACCATATATTTT
TRBJ1-1 | TRBV4-1 | . | . | CASSQVPGTEAFF | TGCGCCAGCAGCCAAGTGCCGGGGACTGAAGCTTTCTTT
TRBJ1-4 | TRBV5-1 | . | . | CASSRATNEKLFF | TGCGCCAGCAGTCGAGCAACTAATGAAAAACTGTTTTTT
TRBJ2-3 | TRBV5-1 | . | once | CASSLALSTDTQYF | TGCGCCAGCAGCTTGGCCTTAAGCACAGATACGCAGTATTTT
TRBJ1-1 | TRBV19 | TRBD1 | . | CASSTLQGAGTEAFF | TGTGCCAGTAGTACCCTACAGGGGGCGGGCACTGAAGCTTTCTTT
TRBJ2-7 | TRBV9 | TRBD2 | . | CASSSGRGMDEQYF | TGTGCCAGCAGTAGCGGGAGAGGTATGGACGAGCAGTACTTC
TRBJ1-4 | TRBV27 | TRBD1 | . | CASGDRVNEKLFF | TGTGCCAGCGGTGACAGGGTGAATGAAAAACTGTTTTTT
TRBJ1-1 | TRBV27 | . | . | CASSWREGTEAFF | TGTGCCAGCAGTTGGCGGGAGGGGACTGAAGCTTTCTTT
TRBJ2-7 | TRBV11-2 | . | . | CASSLVQGHEQYF | TGTGCCAGCAGCTTAGTGCAGGGGCACGAGCAGTACTTC
TRBJ2-7 | TRBV6-5 | . | . | CASSYQGLRGYEQYF | TGTGCCAGCAGTTACCAGGGACTCCGGGGATACGAGCAGTACTTC
TRBJ2-1 | TRBV10-3 | . | . | CAISESQGTGRYDEQFF | TGTGCCATCAGTGAGAGTCAGGGGACCGGGAGGTATGATGAGCAGTTCTTC
TRBJ2-2 | TRBV9 | TRBD1 | once | CASSGQPASGELFF | TGTGCCAGCTCGGGACAGCCTGCCTCCGGGGAGCTGTTTTTT
TRBJ1-6 | TRBV9 | TRBD1 | . | CASSSQGTVNSPLHF | TGTGCCAGCAGCTCACAGGGGACAGTCAATTCACCCCTCCACTTT
TRBJ2-7 | TRBV7-8 | TRBD2 | . | CASSLAESGRGPHEQYF | TGTGCCAGCAGCTTAGCGGAAAGCGGGAGGGGGCCCCACGAGCAGTACTTC
TRBJ1-1 | TRBV19 | TRBD1 | . | CASREDRGGTEAFF | TGTGCCAGTAGGGAGGACAGGGGGGGCACTGAAGCTTTCTTT
TRBJ2-7 | TRBV7-3 | . | once | CASSPSSGEQYF | TGTGCCAGCAGCCCCTCCAGCGGCGAGCAGTACTTC
TRBJ2-1 | TRBV19 | TRBD2 | . | CASSLTTSGRDEQFF | TGTGCCAGTAGTCTCACGACTAGCGGGAGGGACGAGCAGTTCTTC
TRBJ1-2 | TRBV5-5 | . | . | CASSSPEWFYGYTF | TGTGCCAGCAGCTCGCCGGAGTGGTTCTATGGCTACACCTTC
TRBJ2-3 | TRBV9 | TRBD2 | . | CASSKSAGRGGTDTQYF | TGTGCCAGCAGCAAGAGCGCGGGACGGGGGGGCACAGATACGCAGTATTTT
TRBJ2-1 | TRBV29-1 | TRBD2 | few | CSVVFWGGTDQFF | TGCAGCGTTGTATTCTGGGGAGGGACCGACCAGTTCTTC
TRBJ2-3 | TRBV6-5 | . | . | CASSYREPDTQYF | TGTGCCAGCAGTTACCGGGAGCCAGATACGCAGTATTTT
TRBJ2-7 | TRBV7-7 | TRBD1 | . | CASSLAGQPYEQYF | TGTGCCAGCAGCTTAGCGGGACAGCCCTACGAGCAGTACTTC
TRBJ2-2 | TRBV5-1 | . | . | CASSLVSMRVVPGELFF | TGCGCCAGCAGCTTGGTATCGATGCGGGTAGTACCCGGGGAGCTGTTTTTT
TRBJ2-1 | TRBV10-3 | TRBD2 | . | CAIRSGMSVNEQFF | TGTGCCATCAGGAGCGGGATGTCGGTCAATGAGCAGTTCTTC
TRBJ1-5 | TRBV5-8 | TRBD1 | . | CASSSGQGGPKTQHF | TGTGCCAGCAGCTCCGGACAGGGCGGGCCGAAGACCCAGCATTTT
TRBJ2-5 | TRBV4-1 | TRBD2 | . | CASSQDIRGRAGETQYF | TGCGCCAGCAGCCAAGATATCCGCGGGAGGGCCGGAGAGACCCAGTACTTC
TRBJ1-2 | TRBV10-2 | TRBD1 | . | CASSDRTGTYGYTF | TGCGCCAGCAGTGACCGGACAGGGACCTATGGCTACACCTTC
TRBJ1-1 | TRBV29-1 | . | once | CSVGQLMNTEAFF | TGCAGCGTTGGACAGCTCATGAACACTGAAGCTTTCTTT
TRBJ1-5 | TRBV7-2 | . | . | CASSLVGGAEFNQPQHF | TGTGCCAGCAGCTTAGTCGGGGGGGCCGAATTCAATCAGCCCCAGCATTTT
TRBJ2-2 | TRBV5-5 | TRBD2 | . | CASSLGTSGGTRELFF | TGTGCCAGCAGCCTGGGGACTAGCGGGGGAACCCGGGAGCTGTTTTTT
TRBJ1-1 | TRBV19 | TRBD1 | . | CASAGQSNTEAFF | TGTGCCAGCGCGGGACAGTCGAACACTGAAGCTTTCTTT
TRBJ1-1 | TRBV29-1 | . | . | CSGLGGSEAFF | TGCAGCGGCCTGGGAGGGTCCGAAGCTTTCTTT